This paragraph covers one T cell receptor (beta chain) sequence. V was shortened by 6 bases and J by 6 bases, with 18 bases between the two germline ends. The V gene's germline CDR1 is MDHEN and CDR2 SYDVKM. This CDR3 is built from 14 residues. Researchers set a sequencing depth target of 1 in 200,000 to 1 in 1 million T cells. TCRdb's table, derived via immunoSEQ multiplex PCR, lists solely in-frame clones and lacks some. The data contain approximately 84,000 clones, about 85% of them singletons. The record originates from a study of cytotoxic CD8 clonotypes in ibrutinib-treated CLL. Sequenced here: PBMCs, sampled after 12 months of ibrutinib treatment. The V call is TRBV28, the J call TRBJ2-7, with D perhaps assigned TRBD1 or TRBD2 (6 bases each). The clonotype comes from a human donor with chronic lymphocytic leukemia. The CDR3 reads CASRPPLRGGEQYF. The CDR3 DNA follows: TGTGCCAGCAGACCTCCCCTCAGGGGAGGCGAGCAGTACTTC.